Listed here is a single TCR beta chain. This entry is derived from a study of PD-L1 blockade in urothelial cancer. Study-wide background: Men with urothelial cancer arising in the bladder made up most of the roughly 30 patients. Blood yielded a median of 141,255 T cells per sample.

This CDR3 contains 15 residues. Germline values: CDR1 SNHLY, CDR2 FYNNEI. V trimming: 6 bases; J trimming: 7 bases; junction bases outside the gene matches: 9. The data were produced by immunoSEQ multiplex PCR, yet TCRdb's version contains in-frame clones alone and is incomplete. The sample lists around 26,000 clones; approximately 86% were seen once. This clonotype originated in a man in his fifties or sixties with urothelial cancer. Material: PBMCs, obtained around atezolizumab (anti-PD-L1) treatment. The V gene is TRBV2, the J gene TRBJ1-2; TRBD1 matches 12 bases. CDR3 region: CASSGEGQGAGGYTF. The CDR3 bases are TGTGCCAGCAGCGGGGAGGGACAGGGGGCAGGTGGCTACACCTTC.